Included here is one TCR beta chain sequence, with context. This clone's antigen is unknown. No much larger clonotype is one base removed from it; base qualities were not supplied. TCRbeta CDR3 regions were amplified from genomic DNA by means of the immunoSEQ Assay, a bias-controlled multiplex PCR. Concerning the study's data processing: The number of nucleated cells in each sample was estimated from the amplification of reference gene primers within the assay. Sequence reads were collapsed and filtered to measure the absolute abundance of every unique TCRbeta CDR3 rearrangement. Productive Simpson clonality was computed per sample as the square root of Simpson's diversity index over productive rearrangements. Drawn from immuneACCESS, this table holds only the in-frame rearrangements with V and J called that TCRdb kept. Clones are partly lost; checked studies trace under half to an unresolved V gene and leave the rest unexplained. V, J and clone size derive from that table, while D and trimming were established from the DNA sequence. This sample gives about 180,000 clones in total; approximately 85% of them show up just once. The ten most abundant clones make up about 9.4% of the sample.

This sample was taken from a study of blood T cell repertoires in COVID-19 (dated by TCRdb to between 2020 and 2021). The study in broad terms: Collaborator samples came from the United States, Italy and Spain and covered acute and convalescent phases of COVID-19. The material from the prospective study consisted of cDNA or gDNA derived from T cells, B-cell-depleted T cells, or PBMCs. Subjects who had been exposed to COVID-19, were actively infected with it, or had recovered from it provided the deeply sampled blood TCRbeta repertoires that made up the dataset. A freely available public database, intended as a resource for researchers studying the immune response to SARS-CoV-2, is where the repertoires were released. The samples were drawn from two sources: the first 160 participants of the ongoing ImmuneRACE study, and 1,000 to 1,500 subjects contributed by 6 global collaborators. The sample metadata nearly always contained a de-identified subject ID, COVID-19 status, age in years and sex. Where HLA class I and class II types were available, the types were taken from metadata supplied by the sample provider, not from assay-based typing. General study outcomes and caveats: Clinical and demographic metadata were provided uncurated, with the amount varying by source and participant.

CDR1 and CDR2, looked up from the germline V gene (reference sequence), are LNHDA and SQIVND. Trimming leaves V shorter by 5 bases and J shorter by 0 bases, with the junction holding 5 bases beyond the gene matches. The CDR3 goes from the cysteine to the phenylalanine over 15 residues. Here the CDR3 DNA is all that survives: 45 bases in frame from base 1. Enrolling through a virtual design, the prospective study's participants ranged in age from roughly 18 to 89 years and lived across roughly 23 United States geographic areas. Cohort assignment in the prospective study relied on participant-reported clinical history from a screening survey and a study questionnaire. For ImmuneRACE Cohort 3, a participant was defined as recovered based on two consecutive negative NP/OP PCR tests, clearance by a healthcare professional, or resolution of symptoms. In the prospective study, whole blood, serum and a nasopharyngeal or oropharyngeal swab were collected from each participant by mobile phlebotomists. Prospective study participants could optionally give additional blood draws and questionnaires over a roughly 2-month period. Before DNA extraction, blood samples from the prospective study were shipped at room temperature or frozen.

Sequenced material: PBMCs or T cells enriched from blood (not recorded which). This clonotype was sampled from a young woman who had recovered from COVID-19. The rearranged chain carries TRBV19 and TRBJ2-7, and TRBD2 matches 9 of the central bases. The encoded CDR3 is CASSSYSGSSYEQYF. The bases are TGTGCCAGTAGTTCCTATAGCGGGAGCTCCTACGAGCAGTACTTC. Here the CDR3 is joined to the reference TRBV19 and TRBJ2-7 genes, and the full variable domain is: DGGITQSPKYLFRKEGQNVTLSCEQNLNHDAMYWYRQDPGQGLRLIYYSQIVNDFQKGDIAEGYSVSREKKESFPLTVTSAQKNPTAFYLCASSSYSGSSYEQYFGPGTRLTVT.